The 17 T cell receptor beta chains in this list originate from one sample, sequenced in a study of T cell responses to AZD1222 COVID-19 vaccine. The method was immunoSEQ multiplex PCR; TCRdb's version includes in-frame clones alone and lacks a portion of them. This table holds 90,000 to 150,000 clones, 80% to 90% found once. This sample comprised peripheral blood, obtained on day 0 of AZD1222 vaccination. Source of these receptors: an adult in good health.

The chain employs TRBV11-1 and TRBJ1-2; the match to TRBD1 covers 7 bases. This CDR3 is built from 13 residues. Germline CDR1 and CDR2: SGHAT and FQDESV (reference sequence). Unmatched junction bases numbered 4, after V lost 5 bases and J lost 4 bases. For the CDR3, the DNA is TGTGCCAGCAGCCCCCGGACAGGCTATGGCTACACCTTC. The encoded protein is CASSPRTGYGYTF.

The V and J genes are TRBV6-5 and TRBJ1-3, with 7 bases identical to TRBD1. Germline V lookup: CDR1 MNHEY, CDR2 SVGAGI. This CDR3 is built from 15 residues. With 5 bases clipped from V and 1 base from J, the junction kept 5 bases outside the gene matches. CDR3 sequence (DNA): TGTGCCAGCAGTCAGGGACAGACTTCTGGAAACACCATATATTTT. It encodes CASSQGQTSGNTIYF.

The chain uses TRBV28 and TRBJ2-5, with TRBD2 identical over 10 bases. The germline CDR1 and CDR2 sequences are MDHEN and SYDVKM. This CDR3 comprises 14 residues. V shed 6 bases, J shed 5 bases, and the junction held 6 bases outside the gene matches. CDR3 sequence reads: CASRLAGGGETQYF. CDR3 coding DNA: TGTGCCAGCAGGTTAGCGGGAGGCGGGGAGACCCAGTACTTC.

This chain's CDR3 is CASSSTRGWSYEQYF. Written as DNA, the CDR3 is TGTGCCAGCAGTTCCACCCGTGGATGGTCCTACGAGCAGTACTTC. J is TRBJ2-7 and V is TRBV7-9; D ambiguous. The CDR3 is 15 amino acids. V shed 6 bases and J shed 1 base, with 16 bases lying between them. Germline CDR1 is SEHNR and CDR2 is FQNEAQ (reference sequence).

The rearrangement joins TRBV18 to TRBJ1-5, with TRBD1 identical over 7 bases. Trimming at V came to 2 bases and at J to 7 bases, leaving 2 bases not matched to a gene. Germline values: CDR1 KGHSH, CDR2 LQKENI. The CDR3 covers 13 residues. The CDR3 DNA reads as TGTGCCAGCTCACCAGGACAGGCCCAGCCCCAGCATTTT. Its protein is CASSPGQAQPQHF.

This clone appeared once. The chain joins TRBV7-8 to TRBJ1-2; perhaps TRBD1 as D (5 bases). Trimming left V 1 base short and J 3 bases short, with 9 bases between. The length of the CDR3 is 14 residues. CDR1 and CDR2 (germline): SGHVS, FQNEAQ. The DNA of the CDR3 is TGTGCCAGCAGCTTAGGTTTAGGGGACTATGGCTACACCTTC. It specifies CASSLGLGDYGYTF.

The CDR3 here is CASSPKAHSNQPQHF. In DNA form, the CDR3 reads TGTGCCAGCAGCCCGAAGGCCCATAGCAATCAGCCCCAGCATTTT. The V gene is TRBV11-2, the J gene TRBJ1-5, with no clear D. Germline V gene data show CDR1 as SGHAT and CDR2 as FQNNGV. This CDR3 is 15 amino acids long. V was cut by 5 bases and J by 0 bases, with 11 bases left in between.

This clone was counted once. This sequence joins TRBV5-1 and TRBJ2-1; 10 bases match TRBD2. Germline V gene sequence: CDR1 SGHRS, CDR2 YFSETQ. V dropped 0 bases and J dropped 8; count of bases not matched to a gene: 8. The CDR3 loop spans 16 amino acids. The CDR3 is CASSLEVAGGGDEQFF. The CDR3 DNA reads as TGCGCCAGCAGCTTGGAGGTAGCGGGAGGTGGGGATGAGCAGTTCTTC.

The rearrangement links TRBV10-2 to TRBJ2-3; 11 bases align to TRBD2. Per the germline V gene, CDR1 is WSHSY and CDR2 is SAAADI. V lost 7 bases to trimming and J lost 6 bases; unmatched junction nucleotides: 9. The CDR3 totals 15 residues. DNA of the CDR3: TGCGCCAGCATGACTAGCGGGAATATTGGGGATACGCAGTATTTT. This encodes CASMTSGNIGDTQYF.

The CDR3 here is CASSESGTSGANEQFF. The CDR3 DNA follows: TGCGCCAGCAGTGAGTCGGGGACTAGCGGGGCCAATGAGCAGTTCTTC. The chain is built from TRBV10-1 and TRBJ2-1; 13 nucleotides agree with TRBD2. This CDR3 region has 16 residues. Looked up from germline, CDR1 is WNHNN and CDR2 is SYGVQD (reference sequence). Losses at the gene ends were 0 bases for V and 6 bases for J; bases not matched to a gene: 2.

The table lists this clone with a few counts. The V and J genes are TRBV27 and TRBJ2-1; 7 nucleotides match TRBD1. The CDR3 extends over 14 amino acids. Germline V gene data show CDR1 as MNHEY and CDR2 as SMNVEV (reference sequence). J lost 7 bases, V lost 5 bases, and 8 bases had no gene match. The DNA for the CDR3 is TGTGCCAGCAGTCGCAGACAGGGAAGGAATGAGCAGTTCTTC. This sequence encodes CASSRRQGRNEQFF.

This chain connects TRBV9 to TRBJ2-3, with 8 bases aligning to TRBD1. The CDR3 consists of 16 residues. The V gene's germline CDR1 is SGDLS and CDR2 YYNGEE. With 4 bases clipped from V and 2 bases from J, the junction kept 9 bases outside the gene matches. The CDR3: CASSPRQGANTDTQYF. CDR3 DNA: TGTGCCAGCAGCCCGAGGCAGGGGGCGAACACAGATACGCAGTATTTT.

This chain links TRBV18 with TRBJ1-2; D ambiguous. The CDR3 sequence is 13 residues long. Trimming took 4 bases from V and 8 from J, leaving 14 bases between them. The V gene's germline CDR1 is KGHSH and CDR2 LQKENI. CDR3 DNA sequence: TGTGCCAGCTCACTCCCGGCCGCCACCGGCTACACCTTC. Its protein is CASSLPAATGYTF.

The rearrangement joins TRBV28 to TRBJ1-5, with D perhaps matching TRBD1 (6 bases). Trimming removed 6 bases from V and 3 bases from J, with 12 bases in between. The CDR3 totals 14 residues. The germline gives CDR1 MDHEN, CDR2 SYDVKM. The CDR3 protein is CASRRGGDNQPQHF. The CDR3 region has the DNA TGTGCCAGCAGGCGCGGGGGCGACAATCAGCCCCAGCATTTT.

The chain carries TRBV5-1 and TRBJ1-4; D is unclear. This CDR3 has 14 residues. The ends were cut back, 4 bases at V and 3 bases at J, with 10 bases in the middle. Germline-derived CDR1 and CDR2 are SGHRS and YFSETQ. The CDR3 spells CASSKPEANEKLFF. CDR3 nucleotides: TGCGCCAGCAGCAAACCGGAGGCTAATGAAAAACTGTTTTTT.

The rearrangement links TRBV7-9 to TRBJ1-2; D not certain. The V and J ends lost 4 bases and 5 bases respectively, with 11 bases between them. The CDR3 runs to 13 residues. CDR1 SEHNR and CDR2 FQNEAQ come from the germline V gene (reference sequence). CDR3: CASSSGSIYGYTF. For the CDR3, the DNA is TGTGCCAGCAGCTCCGGGTCCATTTATGGCTACACCTTC. The whole variable domain, remainder taken from reference TRBV7-9 and TRBJ1-2, is DTGVSQNPRHKITKRGQNVTFRCDPISEHNRLYWYRQTLGQGPEFLTYFQNEAQLEKSRLLSDRFSAERPKGSFSTLEIQRTEQGDSAMYLCASSSGSIYGYTFGSGTRLTVV.

The table lists this clone with a count of one. The chain is built from TRBV24-1 and TRBJ2-3; 14 bases line up with TRBD2. The germline CDR1 and CDR2 sequences are KGHDR and SFDVKD. The J segment lost 6 bases and the V segment lost 2 bases, leaving 9 bases of the junction unmatched. The length of the CDR3 is 18 residues. CDR3 DNA: TGTGCCACCAGTGATTCCCGACTAGCGGGAGGGCCCCAGGATACGCAGTATTTT. Its protein product is CATSDSRLAGGPQDTQYF.